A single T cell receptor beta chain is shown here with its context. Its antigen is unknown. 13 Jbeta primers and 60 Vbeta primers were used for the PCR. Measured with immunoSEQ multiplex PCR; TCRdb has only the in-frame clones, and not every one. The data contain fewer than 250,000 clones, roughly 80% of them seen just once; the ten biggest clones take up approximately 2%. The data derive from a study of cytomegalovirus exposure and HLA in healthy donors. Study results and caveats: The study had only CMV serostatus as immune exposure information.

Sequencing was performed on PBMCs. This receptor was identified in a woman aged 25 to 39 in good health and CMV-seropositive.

CDR3 sequence reads: CASVTRSGRGADTQYF. The CDR3 DNA sequence: TGTGCCAGCGTCACTAGGAGTGGCAGAGGCGCAGATACGCAGTATTTT. This chain connects TRBV6-6 to TRBJ2-3; tentative D call: TRBD2 (5 bases). Germline V gives CDR1 MNHNY, CDR2 SVGAGI (reference sequence). Trimming took off 8 bases at V and 4 bases at J, with 22 bases between the two ends. CDR3 size: 16 residues.